Following are 12 T cell receptor beta chains from one sample sequenced in a study of cytomegalovirus exposure and HLA in healthy donors. Primers for the PCR totalled 60 Vbeta and 13 Jbeta. Generated by immunoSEQ multiplex PCR, the TCRdb table keeps only in-frame clones and is missing some. The table shows approximately 150,000 clones, with 80% to 85% occurring only once. The sample consisted of PBMCs. These receptors were obtained from a woman aged 25 to 45 in good health and CMV-seronegative.

This CDR3 is CSVRAALSGEQYF. CDR3 bases: TGCAGCGTTCGGGCAGCACTTTCAGGGGAGCAGTACTTC. This chain connects TRBV29-1 to TRBJ2-7, with D perhaps matching TRBD1 (5 bases). V lost 5 bases and J 7 bases, leaving 18 bases between the germline ends. Looked up from germline, CDR1 is SQVTM and CDR2 is ANQGSEA. CDR3 size: 13 residues.

The J gene is TRBJ2-3, the V gene TRBV5-1; TRBD1 aligns across 7 bases. There are 15 residues in the CDR3. V trimming: 4 bases; J trimming: 4 bases; junction bases outside the gene matches: 9. The germline V gene has CDR1 SGHRS and CDR2 YFSETQ. The CDR3 region is CASSQTGFLADTQYF. CDR3 nucleotide sequence: TGCGCCAGCAGCCAGACAGGGTTTCTAGCAGATACGCAGTATTTT.

This clone was detected only a few times. The genes are TRBV2 and TRBJ2-3; TRBD2 agrees at 8 bases. V dropped 7 bases and J dropped 3; count of bases not matched to a gene: 6. The CDR3 contains 14 residues. Germline-derived CDR1 and CDR2 are SNHLY and FYNNEI. The DNA of the CDR3 is TGTGCCAGCAAACAGGCTAGCGGGACAGATACGCAGTATTTT. This encodes CASKQASGTDTQYF.

This clone was observed a handful of times. V and J are TRBV7-9 and TRBJ1-6; possible D gene TRBD1, 5 bases. The germline CDR1 and CDR2 sequences are SEHNR and FQNEAQ (reference sequence). V was clipped by 5 bases and J by 7 bases, with 9 bases between them. CDR3 length equals 13 residues. The CDR3 spells CASSTAGNSPLHF. For the CDR3, the DNA is TGTGCCAGCAGCACCGCAGGGAATTCACCCCTCCACTTT. Filled out from reference TRBV7-9 and TRBJ1-6, the complete variable domain reads DTGVSQNPRHKITKRGQNVTFRCDPISEHNRLYWYRQTLGQGPEFLTYFQNEAQLEKSRLLSDRFSAERPKGSFSTLEIQRTEQGDSAMYLCASSTAGNSPLHFGNGTRLTVT.

This rearrangement joins TRBV6-6 to TRBJ1-1, with D possibly matching TRBD1 (5 bases). V was pared by 3 bases and J by 2 bases, with 13 bases between. Germline-derived CDR1 and CDR2 are MNHNY and SVGAGI (reference sequence). The CDR3 runs 15 residues. This chain's CDR3 is CASSYRGGINTEAFF. CDR3 DNA: TGTGCCAGCAGTTATAGGGGAGGGATTAACACTGAAGCTTTCTTT.

This chain joins TRBV7-6 and TRBJ2-7, with 11 bases that match TRBD2. Germline V CDR1 and CDR2: SGHVS, FNYEAQ. This CDR3 has 15 amino acids. V gave up 5 bases and J gave up 3 bases; unmatched junction bases: 6. The CDR3 reads CASSAAGTSGYEQYF. CDR3 nucleotides: TGTGCCAGCAGCGCCGCCGGGACTAGCGGCTACGAGCAGTACTTC.

CDR3 protein: CASSNVGLAGETQYF. DNA of the CDR3: TGTGCCAGTAGTAATGTAGGACTAGCCGGAGAGACCCAGTACTTC. The chain joins TRBV19 to TRBJ2-5; TRBD2 matches at 8 bases. The CDR3 consists of 15 residues. The junction had 8 bases not matched to a gene; V was cut back by 4 bases and J by 4 bases. Looked up from germline, CDR1 is LNHDA and CDR2 is SQIVND (reference sequence).

The V call is TRBV18, the J call TRBJ1-1, with 9 bases identical to TRBD1. CDR1 and CDR2 (germline): KGHSH, LQKENI. The CDR3 loop spans 13 amino acids. V gave up 5 bases and J gave up 5 bases; unmatched junction bases: 3. The CDR3 is CASSWTGDTEAFF. CDR3 nucleotides: TGTGCCAGCTCATGGACAGGGGATACTGAAGCTTTCTTT.

This chain links TRBV15 with TRBJ1-1; no clear D. The CDR3 consists of 12 residues. Germline assignment: CDR1 LNHNV and CDR2 YYDKDF (reference sequence). V was clipped by 4 bases and J by 4 bases, with 7 bases between them. The CDR3 loop is CATSTESTEAFF. For the CDR3, the DNA is TGTGCCACCAGCACCGAGTCCACTGAAGCTTTCTTT.

The rearrangement links TRBV7-9 to TRBJ1-5, with 7 bases that match TRBD1. The CDR3 has 19 amino acids. J gave up 4 bases and V 6 bases, and 21 bases lay outside the gene matches. CDR1 is SEHNR and CDR2 is FQNEAQ in the germline V gene (reference sequence). The CDR3 loop is CASRPVLPRDRFRNQPQHF. DNA for the CDR3: TGTGCCAGCAGGCCGGTCCTTCCCAGGGACAGATTTCGGAATCAGCCCCAGCATTTT.

This rearrangement joins TRBV5-1 to TRBJ2-4; a weak D match, TRBD2 (5 bases). The CDR3 sequence is 16 residues long. V was cut by 0 bases and J by 6 bases, with 16 bases left in between. Germline lookup yields CDR1 SGHRS and CDR2 YFSETQ. The CDR3 sequence: CASSLAGISMGNIQYF. As DNA, the CDR3 is TGCGCCAGCAGCTTGGCCGGGATCTCCATGGGAAACATTCAGTACTTC.

The chain employs TRBV27 and TRBJ2-3, with no clear D. CDR1 is MNHEY, CDR2 SMNVEV, per germline (reference sequence). The CDR3 length is 14 residues. Trimming cost V 5 bases and J 3 bases, with 12 bases left between them. CDR3 in DNA: TGTGCCAGCAGTCCCGAGTATCGAACAGATACGCAGTATTTT. Protein product: CASSPEYRTDTQYF.